One sample yielded the 14 T cell receptor beta chains listed below, sequenced in a study of T-cell memory formation after mild COVID-19. TCRdb recomputed calls from the 5' RACE reads with MiXCR, one row per CDR3 protein. Of under 650,000 distinct CDR3 sequences listed, more than 15% are singletons. The material sequenced was PBMCs or a T cell subset sorted from them (not recorded which). These receptors were taken from an adult woman who had mild COVID-19 (a few samples of this study predate the infection). Cell type and time point are not known.

This clonotype came up a few times. The junction departs from the called germline gene at one end, perhaps through a read error. The chain couples TRBV11-2 to TRBJ2-5, with D possibly TRBD2 on 5 matching bases. This CDR3 is built from 11 residues. Looked up from germline, CDR1 is SGHAT and CDR2 is FQNNGV. CDR3 coding DNA: TGTGCCAGCAGCTTAGGGTCAGCACTAGACTTC. It is translated as CASSLGSALDF.

This clonotype turned up a few times. The chain is built from TRBV13 and TRBJ1-1; D uncertain. The V gene lost 0 bases and the J gene lost 3 bases, with 8 bases spanning the gap. Germline values: CDR1 PRHDT, CDR2 FYEKMQ (reference sequence). The CDR3 is 14 amino acids. CDR3 loop: CASSLGKVYTEAFF. As DNA, the CDR3 is TGTGCCAGCAGCTTAGGGAAGGTTTACACTGAAGCTTTCTTT.

The gene calls are TRBV9 and TRBJ2-7; no firm D call. Trimming shortened V by 0 bases and J by 0 bases, and 7 bases separated the two germline ends. The CDR3 is made up of 14 amino acids. In germline, CDR1 is SGDLS, CDR2 YYNGEE. The CDR3, as DNA: TGTGCCAGCAGCGTAGTGGCTAGCTCCTACGAGCAGTACTTC. Translated, it gives CASSVVASSYEQYF.

Note on this clonotype: A much larger clone lies one base from this, so it may be a read error. The V call is TRBV29-1, the J call TRBJ2-1, with TRBD1 as a possible D gene (6 bases). Germline CDR1 and CDR2: SQVTM and ANQGSEA. The germline V and J ends were trimmed by 4 bases and 3 bases, with 16 bases remaining between them. The CDR3 runs to 15 residues. Here the CDR3 reads CSVVEQGGYYNEQFF. DNA for the CDR3: TGCAGCGTTGTAGAACAGGGCGGCTACTACAATGAGCAGTTCTTC.

The rearrangement links TRBV11-3 to TRBJ2-7; D may be TRBD1 (6 bases). Trimming removed 4 bases at V and 7 bases at J, with 14 bases between. There are 13 residues in the CDR3. CDR1 and CDR2 from the germline V gene are SGHNT and YENEEA. The CDR3 here is CASSSKQGWEQYF. CDR3 DNA: TGTGCCAGCAGCTCGAAACAGGGTTGGGAGCAGTACTTC.

This chain connects TRBV7-9 to TRBJ2-1, with TRBD2 matching over 16 bases. The V and J ends lost 5 bases and 2 bases, in that order; junction bases with no gene match: 9. CDR3 length: 19 amino acids. CDR1 and CDR2 (germline): SEHNR, FQNEAQ (reference sequence). The CDR3: CASSPRGTSGRAPYNEQFF. The CDR3 DNA reads TGTGCCAGCAGCCCCAGGGGGACTAGCGGGAGGGCCCCCTACAATGAGCAGTTCTTC.

The V gene is TRBV27, the J gene TRBJ2-5, with 9 bases matching TRBD1. The junction had 7 bases not matched to a gene; V was cut back by 4 bases and J by 4 bases. Per germline, CDR1 MNHEY and CDR2 SMNVEV (reference sequence). The CDR3 runs to 15 residues. The CDR3 spells CASSYKWTGVETQYF. CDR3 coding DNA: TGTGCCAGCAGTTACAAATGGACAGGGGTAGAGACCCAGTACTTC.

The chain recombines TRBV25-1 with TRBJ2-7; TRBD1 matches at 9 bases. Trimming removed 7 bases from V and 6 bases from J; junction bases left unmatched: 7. The CDR3 length is 13 residues. Germline V gives CDR1 MGHDK, CDR2 SYGVNS. In DNA form, the CDR3 reads TGTGCCAGCAAGGGACAGGGTTTAGGCGAGCAGTACTTC. It is translated as CASKGQGLGEQYF.

This clonotype came up a few times. V and J are TRBV4-1 and TRBJ2-7; TRBD1 matches at 9 bases. In germline, CDR1 is MGHRA, CDR2 YSYEKL. V shed 4 bases and J 5 bases; nucleotides not matched to a gene: 3. The CDR3 has 13 residues. CDR3 amino acids: CASSRDRDHEQYF. CDR3 DNA sequence: TGCGCCAGCAGCCGGGACAGGGACCACGAGCAGTACTTC.

This clonotype appeared a few times. The chain carries TRBV5-1 and TRBJ1-2, with D tentatively TRBD1 (5 bases). The V and J ends lost 1 base and 2 bases respectively, with 9 bases between them. The CDR3 is made up of 14 amino acids. Germline CDR1 is SGHRS and CDR2 is YFSETQ. The CDR3 region has the DNA TGCGCCAGCAGCTTGAGTGACAGCAACTATGGCTACACCTTC. This gives the protein CASSLSDSNYGYTF.

A few counts support this clonotype. CDR3 sequence: CSVEGGRNYYTF. CDR3 nucleotide sequence: TGCAGCGTTGAAGGTGGCAGGAACTACTACACCTTC. V and J are TRBV29-1 and TRBJ1-2; D gene uncertain. The V end was cut by 1 base, the J end by 10 bases, with 13 bases between. CDR1 and CDR2 (germline): SQVTM, ANQGSEA. The CDR3 is made up of 12 amino acids.

The J gene is TRBJ1-1, the V gene TRBV18, with D possibly matching TRBD1 (5 bases). Germline V CDR1 and CDR2: KGHSH, LQKENI. Trimming pared 4 bases from V and 3 bases from J, leaving 15 bases between. There are 15 residues in the CDR3. The CDR3 DNA follows: TGTGCCAGCTCACTAGCCAGGGTTCGGGACACTGAAGCTTTCTTT. Protein product: CASSLARVRDTEAFF.

J is TRBJ2-3 and V is TRBV12-3 or TRBV12-4; D uncertain. This CDR3 contains 15 residues. V shed 3 bases and J shed 3 bases, with 13 bases lying between them. In nucleotides, the CDR3 is TGTGCCAGCAGTTTTATCAGGATTGGGACAGATACGCAGTATTTT. Its translation: CASSFIRIGTDTQYF.

V gene TRBV7-9 combines with J gene TRBJ2-7; D gene ambiguous. The germline V gene encodes CDR1 SEHNR and CDR2 FQNEAQ (reference sequence). Trimming left V 4 bases short and J 0 bases short, with 7 bases between. The CDR3 totals 13 residues. Here the CDR3 DNA reads TGTGCCAGCAGCTCGAAAGGCTCCTACGAGCAGTACTTC. Translated, it gives CASSSKGSYEQYF.